This is a list of T cell receptor beta chains from one sample in a study of blood T cells in healthy people across ages. TCRdb processed the 5' RACE reads anew with MiXCR; each CDR3 protein has one entry. The sample includes about 800,000 distinct CDR3 sequences, approximately 25% of them seen just once. This sample was shared with a second study, whose subject was T cells of mothers and their children.

Sequenced input: blood. The receptors come from a boy younger than 18 in good health. The CDR3 runs from the conserved cysteine through the conserved F or W. The order of the fields is clone size, V gene, D gene, J gene, CDR3 DNA, CDR3 protein. D genes are given only for firm matches. Clone size is given for some rows only: seen once, a few or many times, or a class if the clone is expanded.

few	TRBV28	TRBD2	TRBJ2-5	TGTGCCAGCAGTTCAGTACGGGGAGGGATCACAGAGACCCAGTACTTC	CASSSVRGGITETQYF
NA	TRBV20-1	NA	TRBJ2-3	TGCAGTGCCGGTTTCAGGGCGACAGATACGCAGTATTTT	CSAGFRATDTQYF
NA	TRBV28	NA	TRBJ2-7	TGTGCCAGCAGTCCCCGGCAGGGTTCGAGTGAGCAGTACTTC	CASSPRQGSSEQYF
few	TRBV7-9	TRBD1	TRBJ2-7	TGTGCCAGCAGCGACATGGTCGGGACAGGTTCCTACGAGCAGTACTTC	CASSDMVGTGSYEQYF
NA	TRBV27	TRBD1	TRBJ1-2	TGTGCCAGCAGTCTAGGACGGGACAGGGCATTACCTAACTATGGCTACACCTTC	CASSLGRDRALPNYGYTF
NA	TRBV28	NA	TRBJ1-2	TGTGCCAGCAGTTTGGACCGCAGGGGACCTAACTATGGCTACACCTTC	CASSLDRRGPNYGYTF
few	TRBV6-1	NA	TRBJ2-5	TGTGCCAGCAGGAATTGGGGAACAGGCCTCCAACAAGAGACCCAGTACTTC	CASRNWGTGLQQETQYF
NA	TRBV7-9	TRBD2	TRBJ2-7	TGTGCCAGTAGCTCCCGACTAGCTACCGGCTACGAGCAGTACTTC	CASSSRLATGYEQYF
NA	TRBV20-1	TRBD2	TRBJ2-2	TGCAGTGCTAGAGTCGGGAGGACCGGGGAGCTGTTTTTT	CSARVGRTGELFF
NA	TRBV4-3	NA	TRBJ1-2	TGCGCCAGCAGCCTTAGCGGGCTGAGATCCTACACCTTC	CASSLSGLRSYTF
NA	TRBV20-1	TRBD2	TRBJ2-1	TGCATAGTCGGGGGGAAAAGCAATGAGCAGTTCTTC	CIVGGKSNEQFF
many	TRBV20-1	TRBD1	TRBJ2-5	TGCAGTGCACCGACAGGGGAGACGGAGACCCAGTACTTC	CSAPTGETETQYF
NA	TRBV7-9	NA	TRBJ2-7	TGTGCCAGCAGCTTCGCCAACAGGGTTGGAGAGCAGTACTTC	CASSFANRVGEQYF
few	TRBV20-1	TRBD2	TRBJ2-3	TGCAGTGCCTGTAGCGGGGCCACAGATACGCAGTATTTT	CSACSGATDTQYF
few	TRBV20-1	TRBD2	TRBJ2-2	TGCAGTGCTAGAGATTCTAGCGGGATGCACGGCGGGGAGCCGTTTTTT	CSARDSSGMHGGEPFF
few	TRBV3-1	NA	TRBJ1-1	TGTGCCAGCAGCCAAGATGAGGGGTACACTGAAGCTTTCTTT	CASSQDEGYTEAFF
NA	TRBV20-1	NA	TRBJ1-4	TGCAGTGCCCTTTCTTGGGGGGCCGTCCTGTTTTTT	CSALSWGAVLFF
few	TRBV27	NA	TRBJ2-7	TGTGCCAGCAGTTCCCTCGGAGATTGGGGTCCCTCCCTCTACGAGCAGTACTTC	CASSSLGDWGPSLYEQYF
few	TRBV6-2/TRBV6-3	TRBD1	TRBJ2-1	TGTGCCAGCAGTCCCGGGACAGCCTTTAATGAGCAGTTCTTC	CASSPGTAFNEQFF
NA	TRBV20-1	NA	TRBJ2-1	TGCAGTGCTTCCCAGCCGCCTTACAATACAAATGAGCAGTTCTTC	CSASQPPYNTNEQFF
once	TRBV6-9	NA	TRBJ2-5	TGTGCCAGCAGTTACTACAGGGATCCAAAGACCCAGTACTTC	CASSYYRDPKTQYF
NA	TRBV6-4	TRBD1	TRBJ2-1	TGTGCCACTGGGACAGGGGGGCACAATGAGCAGCTCTTC	CATGTGGHNEQLF
NA	TRBV2	NA	TRBJ2-1	TGTGCCAGCAGTGAATTCATAGGATCGGGACCCTACTACAATGAGCAGTTCTTC	CASSEFIGSGPYYNEQFF
few	TRBV24-1	TRBD1	TRBJ2-1	TGTGCCACCAGTGACAGGACAGGGCGAACCCTTAGGCAGTTCTTC	CATSDRTGRTLRQFF
many	TRBV7-6	NA	TRBJ2-1	TGTGCCAGCAGCTTATTCCCCGGGGACAATGAGCAGTTCTTC	CASSLFPGDNEQFF
few	TRBV28	TRBD1	TRBJ2-7	TGTGCCAGCAGTTTAGTCGGACAGGTAATCGACGAGCAGTACTTC	CASSLVGQVIDEQYF
few	TRBV7-9	TRBD2	TRBJ2-1	TGTGCCAGCAGCCCAAGACTAGCGGGCCTCAATGAGCAGTTCTTC	CASSPRLAGLNEQFF
NA	TRBV29-1	NA	TRBJ2-3	TGCAGCGTTGGGTTTGTGGGGGGTTCAGATACGCAGTATTTT	CSVGFVGGSDTQYF
NA	TRBV7-8	TRBD2	TRBJ2-3	TGTGCCAGCAGCTTAGGACAGTTCTCACTAGCGGGAGGGAACGCAGATACGCAGTATTTT	CASSLGQFSLAGGNADTQYF
NA	TRBV4-1	NA	TRBJ2-2	TGCGCCAGCAGCCAAGCGACAGGTTCGAACACCGGGGAGCTGTTTTTT	CASSQATGSNTGELFF
NA	TRBV28	NA	TRBJ2-2	TGTGCCAGCAGTTTATACCAGGCGAACACCGGGGAGCTGTTTTTT	CASSLYQANTGELFF
NA	TRBV4-3	NA	TRBJ2-1	TGCGCCAGCAGCCAAGAACTGGGCTCCTACAATGAGCAGTTCTTC	CASSQELGSYNEQFF
many	TRBV28	TRBD1	TRBJ2-5	TGTGCCAGCAGCCGACAGGGTATGGAGGAAGAGACCCAGTACTTC	CASSRQGMEEETQYF
NA	TRBV20-1	NA	TRBJ2-1	TGCAGTGCTAGAGGGAGCGTACTAGCCCTAAGCTCCTACAATGAGCAGTTCTTC	CSARGSVLALSSYNEQFF
few	TRBV29-1	TRBD1	TRBJ2-7	TGCAGCGTTGAGGGGACAGGGCCGATACGATACACCTACGAGCAGTACTTC	CSVEGTGPIRYTYEQYF
NA	TRBV20-1	NA	TRBJ1-6	TGCAGTGCTTGGGAACGCGGGTACTCACCCCTCCACTTT	CSAWERGYSPLHF
NA	TRBV20-1	TRBD2	TRBJ2-1	TGCAGTGCTAGAGATATTGGGGCTAGCGGGGGGCCGGGCTCCTACAATGAGCAGTTCTTC	CSARDIGASGGPGSYNEQFF
few	TRBV20-1	NA	TRBJ2-3	TGCAGTGCTAGAGTGTTGGGCGGGAGCACAGATACGCAGTATTTT	CSARVLGGSTDTQYF
NA	TRBV7-3	NA	TRBJ2-7	TGTGCCAGCAGCTTATGGGGACCCACCTACGAGCAGTACTTC	CASSLWGPTYEQYF
NA	TRBV24-1	TRBD2	TRBJ2-3	TGTGCCACCAGTGATCCGGGACTATCAGATACGCAGTATTTT	CATSDPGLSDTQYF
few	TRBV7-8	NA	TRBJ1-1	TGTGCCAGCAGCAAGGGGTCGGGCACTGAAGCTTTCTTT	CASSKGSGTEAFF
few	TRBV7-8	NA	TRBJ2-7	TGTGCCAGCACCGGGACCGGTTCATTGAACGAGCAGTACTTC	CASTGTGSLNEQYF
NA	TRBV4-2	NA	TRBJ1-2	TGTGCCAGCAGCCAAGATTCAGGGGCTAACTATGGCTACACCTTC	CASSQDSGANYGYTF
few	TRBV12-3/TRBV12-4	NA	TRBJ2-7	TGTGCCAGCAGTTTAGTCCGGTCCTACGAGCAGTACTTC	CASSLVRSYEQYF
NA	TRBV7-9	NA	TRBJ2-5	TGTGCCAGCAGCTTAGGGGGAACCCTGGGGGAGACCCAGTACTTC	CASSLGGTLGETQYF
NA	TRBV6-5	NA	TRBJ2-5	TGTGCCAGCAGTTACGCGTGGGGTGGGGAGACCCAGTACTTC	CASSYAWGGETQYF
NA	TRBV3-1	TRBD1	TRBJ2-7	TGTGCCAGCAGCCAGGATTGGACAGGGGCCAACGAGCAGTACTTC	CASSQDWTGANEQYF
NA	TRBV7-6	NA	TRBJ2-5	TGTGCCAGCAGCTCCCTCGTGGAGCCAGAGACCCAGTACTTC	CASSSLVEPETQYF
few	TRBV2	NA	TRBJ1-1	TGTGCCAGCACCGGGACACCGATATCGAACACTGAAGCTTTCTTT	CASTGTPISNTEAFF
NA	TRBV7-2	NA	TRBJ1-4	TGTGCCAGCAGCTTAGTGGGTTCCCATGAAAAACTGTTTTTT	CASSLVGSHEKLFF
NA	TRBV19	NA	TRBJ2-7	TGTGCCAGCACGGGGGATACATACGAGCAGTACTTC	CASTGDTYEQYF
few	TRBV10-3	NA	TRBJ1-4	TGTGCCATCAGATCTTCGGGGGATGAAAAACTGTTTTTT	CAIRSSGDEKLFF
few	TRBV18	NA	TRBJ2-3	TGTGCCAGCTCACCACCGGAGATCGGCACAGATACGCAGTATTTT	CASSPPEIGTDTQYF
few	TRBV5-4	TRBD1	TRBJ1-3	TGTGCCAGCAGCCGGGGACAGGCCCCTGGAAACACCATATATTTT	CASSRGQAPGNTIYF
NA	TRBV7-6	NA	TRBJ2-5	TGTGCCAGCAGCACCTGGGCCGAGTTGGAGACCCAGTACTTC	CASSTWAELETQYF